The 21 T cell receptor beta chains in this list originate from one sample, sequenced in a study of blood T cell repertoires in COVID-19. Method: immunoSEQ multiplex PCR; TCRdb's copy keeps in-frame clones and lacks some. Of 150,000 to 200,000 clones in the sample, 90% to 95% were seen once. The specimen was peripheral blood. The source of these receptors is a woman between 45 and 60 years old with acute or convalescent COVID-19.

The chain uses TRBV30 and TRBJ1-2; D is perhaps TRBD1 (6 bases). The germline V gene has CDR1 GTSNPN and CDR2 SVGIG (reference sequence). This CDR3 has 14 amino acids. Trimming stripped 1 base from V and 8 bases from J, with 17 bases between. The CDR3 DNA reads as TGTGCCTGGAGTGACAGGGTCCTCTATCGGGGCTACACCTTC. Translating it yields CAWSDRVLYRGYTF.

This chain connects TRBV28 to TRBJ1-3; possibly TRBD1 for D (5 bases). Per the germline V gene, CDR1 is MDHEN and CDR2 is SYDVKM. The V and J ends lost 4 bases and 0 bases respectively, with 13 bases between them. The CDR3 consists of 16 residues. The CDR3 reads CASSYIRGYSGNTIYF. CDR3 DNA sequence: TGTGCCAGCAGTTACATACGGGGGTACTCTGGAAACACCATATATTTT.

The chain couples TRBV3-1 (or the pseudogene TRBV3-2) to TRBJ1-6; TRBD1 matches 10 bases. Germline V gene sequence: CDR1 LGHDT, CDR2 YNNKEL (reference sequence). The CDR3 is made up of 15 amino acids. J gave up 10 bases and V 11 bases, and 14 bases lay outside the gene matches. Here the CDR3 DNA reads TGTGCCGCGGGTGGGGACAGGGGATTGGACTCACCCCTCCACTTT. It encodes CAAGGDRGLDSPLHF.

The gene calls are TRBV2 and TRBJ1-2, with TRBD1 matching over 7 bases. V shed 4 bases, J shed 4 bases, and the junction held 12 bases outside the gene matches. CDR3 size: 16 residues. From germline, CDR1 is SNHLY and CDR2 FYNNEI. The CDR3 is CASSAGDRGSGYGYTF. The CDR3 bases are TGTGCCAGCAGTGCCGGGGACAGAGGCTCGGGCTATGGCTACACCTTC.

This clone was counted once. V usage is TRBV9 and J usage is TRBJ2-2; 7 bases match TRBD1. The V gene's germline CDR1 is SGDLS and CDR2 YYNGEE. This CDR3 is 17 amino acids long. After removal of 2 bases from V and 2 bases from J, the junction contained 9 bases not matched to a gene. As DNA, the CDR3 is TGTGCCAGCAGCGTCCTTTGGAAGGGGGCTAACACCGGGGAGCTGTTTTTT. Translating it yields CASSVLWKGANTGELFF.

This chain connects TRBV10-3 to TRBJ2-1, with D unclear. The length of the CDR3 is 15 residues. Germline V gene data show CDR1 as ENHRY and CDR2 as SYGVKD. Trimming cost V 6 bases and J 0 bases, with 12 bases left between them. The CDR3, as DNA: TGTGCCATCAGGGCCGATTTAAGCTCCTACAATGAGCAGTTCTTC. It encodes CAIRADLSSYNEQFF.

V usage is TRBV30 and J usage is TRBJ1-1, with D uncertain. The V end was cut by 0 bases, the J end by 4 bases, with 9 bases between. This CDR3 contains 13 residues. Germline assignment: CDR1 GTSNPN and CDR2 SVGIG (reference sequence). CDR3 sequence: CAWSVRQVTEAFF. CDR3 DNA: TGTGCCTGGAGTGTACGCCAGGTCACTGAAGCTTTCTTT. The full variable domain, in which reference TRBV30 and TRBJ1-1 provide the parts outside the CDR3, is SQTIHQWPATLVQPVGSPLSLECTVEGTSNPNLYWYRQAAGRGLQLLFYSVGIGQISSEVPQNLSASRPQDRQFILSSKKLLLSDSGFYLCAWSVRQVTEAFFGQGTRLTVV.

The rearrangement joins TRBV28 to TRBJ2-2, with 10 bases matching TRBD2. The CDR3 is 17 residues long. Germline V gives CDR1 MDHEN, CDR2 SYDVKM. V dropped 11 bases and J dropped 6; count of bases not matched to a gene: 18. CDR3 residues: CAGTNIWTSGYPGELFF. In DNA form, the CDR3 reads TGTGCCGGCACCAATATATGGACTAGCGGTTATCCCGGGGAGCTGTTTTTT.

The chain recombines TRBV4-2 with TRBJ1-2, with D maybe TRBD1 (5 bases). Germline values: CDR1 LGHNA, CDR2 YNFKEQ. The CDR3 runs to 16 residues. The germline V and J ends were trimmed by 4 bases and 6 bases, with 21 bases remaining between them. CDR3 sequence: CASSREGREPHDGYTF. In nucleotides, the CDR3 is TGTGCCAGCAGCCGAGAAGGCAGGGAACCCCACGATGGCTACACCTTC.

The chain carries TRBV28 and TRBJ2-3; 13 bases align to TRBD2. The CDR3 spans 18 residues. J lost 1 base, V lost 3 bases, and 7 bases had no gene match. Germline loops: CDR1 MDHEN, CDR2 SYDVKM. This CDR3 is CASSLRTSGRRGTDTQYF. The CDR3 nucleotides are TGTGCCAGCAGTTTGCGGACTAGCGGGAGAAGGGGCACAGATACGCAGTATTTT.

The CDR3 spells CASSEGTTGTDTQYF. The CDR3 DNA reads as TGTGCCAGCAGCGAGGGGACTACCGGCACAGATACGCAGTATTTT. This sequence joins TRBV9 and TRBJ2-3; 7 nucleotides line up with TRBD2. Germline assignment: CDR1 SGDLS and CDR2 YYNGEE. This CDR3 spans 15 amino acids. V dropped 3 bases and J dropped 1; count of bases not matched to a gene: 5. Variable domain in full (rest from reference TRBV9 and TRBJ2-3): DSGVTQTPKHLITATGQRVTLRCSPRSGDLSVYWYQQSLDQGLQFLIQYYNGEERAKGNILERFSAQQFPDLHSELNLSSLELGDSALYFCASSEGTTGTDTQYFGPGTRLTVL.

The V call is TRBV9, the J call TRBJ2-3; D not certain. Trimming stripped 0 bases from V and 6 bases from J, with 11 bases between. The CDR3 is 14 residues long. Per germline, CDR1 SGDLS and CDR2 YYNGEE. The CDR3 reads CASSVGLVEDTQYF. DNA for the CDR3: TGTGCCAGCAGCGTAGGTCTAGTTGAGGATACGCAGTATTTT.

The CDR3 region has the DNA TGTGCCAGCAGCTTAGGATCTTGGGGACTAGCTGACTACGAGCAGTACTTC. Translated, it gives CASSLGSWGLADYEQYF. The gene calls are TRBV7-2 and TRBJ2-7; 9 bases align to TRBD2. V was clipped by 1 base and J by 3 bases; unmatched bases: 10. CDR3 length: 17 residues. The germline gives CDR1 SGHTA, CDR2 FQGNSA.

The rearrangement links TRBV3-1 (or the pseudogene TRBV3-2) to TRBJ1-1; D unresolved. The CDR3 contains 13 residues. In germline, CDR1 is LGHDT, CDR2 YNNKEL (reference sequence). V was trimmed by 6 bases and J by 3 bases, leaving 11 bases between them. The CDR3 DNA reads TGTGCCAGCAGTCCCCAGTTGGACACTGAAGCTTTCTTT. Residues: CASSPQLDTEAFF.

J is TRBJ1-5 and V is TRBV5-6; unclear D gene. With 0 bases removed from V and 0 bases from J, the gap between germline ends came to 7 bases. Per germline, CDR1 SGHDT and CDR2 YYEEEE. The CDR3 totals 15 residues. The CDR3 bases are TGTGCCAGCAGCTTGGGCGGGTTTAGCAATCAGCCCCAGCATTTT. Encoded protein: CASSLGGFSNQPQHF.

This chain links TRBV6-5 with TRBJ1-4; a weak D match, TRBD1 (6 bases). Germline CDR1 MNHEY, CDR2 SVGAGI. This CDR3 has 16 amino acids. Trimming stripped 0 bases from V and 8 bases from J, with 16 bases between. This CDR3 reads CASSYSAGRGGEKLFF. In nucleotides, the CDR3 is TGTGCCAGCAGTTACTCCGCGGGCAGGGGAGGGGAAAAACTGTTTTTT.

The chain employs TRBV7-2 and TRBJ1-6; TRBD1 is a possible D gene (5 bases). The CDR3 runs 18 residues. Trimming stripped 4 bases from V and 0 bases from J, with 16 bases between. The germline gives CDR1 SGHTA, CDR2 FQGNSA. CDR3 in amino acids: CASSSPLRGSSYNSPLHF. The CDR3, as DNA: TGTGCCAGCAGCTCCCCCCTCCGGGGGAGCTCCTATAATTCACCCCTCCACTTT.

This chain connects TRBV6-5 to TRBJ2-3; 9 nucleotides agree with TRBD1. The CDR3 extends over 15 amino acids. Germline trimming cut 5 bases from V and 2 bases from J; bases unmatched to any gene: 5. CDR1 and CDR2 from the germline V gene are MNHEY and SVGAGI. The CDR3 protein is CASSPGTGSTDTQYF. CDR3 in DNA: TGTGCCAGCAGTCCCGGGACAGGGTCCACAGATACGCAGTATTTT.

The gene calls are TRBV2 and TRBJ1-2; 8 bases are a match to TRBD1. Germline V lookup: CDR1 SNHLY, CDR2 FYNNEI. Trimming at V came to 2 bases and at J to 4 bases, leaving 6 bases not matched to a gene. The CDR3 length is 15 residues. In DNA form, the CDR3 reads TGTGCCAGCAGTGAACCGCAGGGGGCCCTCTATGGCTACACCTTC. Protein: CASSEPQGALYGYTF.

The chain carries TRBV18 and TRBJ2-2; D tentatively reads TRBD1 or TRBD2 (5 bases each). Trimming shortened V by 8 bases and J by 3 bases, and 13 bases separated the two germline ends. This CDR3 has 14 amino acids. Germline values: CDR1 KGHSH, CDR2 LQKENI. CDR3 protein: CASPQEADTGELFF. CDR3 coding DNA: TGTGCCAGCCCACAGGAGGCGGACACCGGGGAGCTGTTTTTT. The variable domain in full, with the rest retrieved from reference TRBV18 and TRBJ2-2, is NAGVMQNPRHLVRRRGQEARLRCSPMKGHSHVYWYRQLPEEGLKFMVYLQKENIIDESGMPKERFSAEFPKEGPSILRIQQVVRGDSAAYFCASPQEADTGELFFGEGSRLTVL.

Concerning this clone: One end of the junction fails to match germline, which may point to a read error. CDR3 nucleotide sequence: TGTGCTAGGACTAGCGGGAACATTTGCTTC. Protein product: CARTSGNICF. This sequence joins TRBV30 and TRBJ2-7; 12 bases line up with TRBD2. CDR1 and CDR2 (germline): GTSNPN, SVGIG (reference sequence). The CDR3 is 10 amino acids.